This TCR beta chain is drawn from a study of long-term antiretroviral therapy in people with HIV. General study results and limits: Investigators report no available data on ART adherence, viral resistance or therapy changes.

Comment on this clone: Its antigen remains unknown.

They ran version v3.0 of the immunoSEQ assay at survey level. The assay was immunoSEQ multiplex PCR, and TCRdb's table has in-frame clones only and misses some. Counted here are 20,000 to 30,000 clones, approximately 80% occurring once; the ten biggest clones make up 5.5%. At least one PBMC sample before ART and at least two after were required. Looked up from germline, CDR1 is SGHRS and CDR2 is YFSETQ. V dropped 6 bases and J dropped 5 bases, with 20 bases sitting between them. The CDR3 totals 15 residues. This clonotype originated in a woman younger than 45 with HIV. Source: unsorted PBMCs, taken 1.1 years before starting antiretroviral therapy. The rearrangement uses TRBV5-1 and TRBJ2-5; D is ambiguous. CDR3: CASTPGGSSGETQYF. CDR3 DNA: TGCGCCAGCACCCCCGGTGGTAGTTCGGGTGAGACCCAGTACTTC.